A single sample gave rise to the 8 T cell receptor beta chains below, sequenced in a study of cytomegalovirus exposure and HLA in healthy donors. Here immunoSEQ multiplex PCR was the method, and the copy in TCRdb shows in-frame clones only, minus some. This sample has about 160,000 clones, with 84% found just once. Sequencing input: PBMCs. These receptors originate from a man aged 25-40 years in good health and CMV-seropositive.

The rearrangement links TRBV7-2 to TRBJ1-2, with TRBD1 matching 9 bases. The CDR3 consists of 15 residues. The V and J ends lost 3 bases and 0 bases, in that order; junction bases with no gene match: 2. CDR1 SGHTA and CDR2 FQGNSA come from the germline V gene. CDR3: CASSFGDRANYGYTF. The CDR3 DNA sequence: TGTGCCAGCAGCTTCGGGGACAGGGCTAACTATGGCTACACCTTC.

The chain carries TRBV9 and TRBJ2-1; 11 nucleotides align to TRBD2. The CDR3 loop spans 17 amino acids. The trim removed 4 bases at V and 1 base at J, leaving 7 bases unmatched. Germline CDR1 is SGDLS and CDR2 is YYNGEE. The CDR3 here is CASSQRTSGGSYNEQFF. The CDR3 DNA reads TGTGCCAGCAGCCAAAGAACTAGCGGGGGTTCCTACAATGAGCAGTTCTTC.

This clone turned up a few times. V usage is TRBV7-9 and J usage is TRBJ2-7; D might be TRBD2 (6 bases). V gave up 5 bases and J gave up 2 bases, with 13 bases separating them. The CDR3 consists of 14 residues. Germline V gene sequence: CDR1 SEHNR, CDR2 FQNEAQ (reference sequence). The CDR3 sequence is CASSEGGGTYEQYF. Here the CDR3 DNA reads TGTGCCAGCAGCGAGGGCGGAGGGACCTACGAGCAGTACTTC.

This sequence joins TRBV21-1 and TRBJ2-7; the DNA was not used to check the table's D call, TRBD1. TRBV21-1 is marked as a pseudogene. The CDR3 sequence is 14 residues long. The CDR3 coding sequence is TGTGCCAGCAGCTCACGGGACAGCCCACCCGAGCAGTACTTC. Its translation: CASSSRDSPPEQYF.

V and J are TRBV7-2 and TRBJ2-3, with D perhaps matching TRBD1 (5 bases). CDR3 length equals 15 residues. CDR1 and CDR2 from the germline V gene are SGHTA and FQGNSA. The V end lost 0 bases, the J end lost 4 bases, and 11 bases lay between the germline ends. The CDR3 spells CASSLAWQGADTQYF. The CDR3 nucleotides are TGTGCCAGCAGCTTAGCGTGGCAGGGTGCAGATACGCAGTATTTT.

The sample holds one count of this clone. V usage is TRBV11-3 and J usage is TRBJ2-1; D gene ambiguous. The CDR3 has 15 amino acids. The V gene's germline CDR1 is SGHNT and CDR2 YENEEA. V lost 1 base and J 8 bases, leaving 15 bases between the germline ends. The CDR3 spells CASSLGRTRIYEQFF. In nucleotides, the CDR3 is TGTGCCAGCAGCTTAGGCAGAACCAGGATCTATGAGCAGTTCTTC.

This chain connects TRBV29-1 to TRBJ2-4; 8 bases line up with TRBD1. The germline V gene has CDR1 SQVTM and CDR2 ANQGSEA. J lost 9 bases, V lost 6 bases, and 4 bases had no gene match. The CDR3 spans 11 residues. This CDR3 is CSVNRGFIQYF. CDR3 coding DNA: TGCAGCGTCAACAGGGGGTTCATTCAGTACTTC.

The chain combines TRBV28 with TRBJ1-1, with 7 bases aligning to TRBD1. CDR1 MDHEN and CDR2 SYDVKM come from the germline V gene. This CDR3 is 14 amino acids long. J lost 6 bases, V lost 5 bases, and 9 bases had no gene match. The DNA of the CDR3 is TGTGCCAGCAGTGAGGACAGGAGTGATGCTGAAGCTTTCTTT. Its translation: CASSEDRSDAEAFF.